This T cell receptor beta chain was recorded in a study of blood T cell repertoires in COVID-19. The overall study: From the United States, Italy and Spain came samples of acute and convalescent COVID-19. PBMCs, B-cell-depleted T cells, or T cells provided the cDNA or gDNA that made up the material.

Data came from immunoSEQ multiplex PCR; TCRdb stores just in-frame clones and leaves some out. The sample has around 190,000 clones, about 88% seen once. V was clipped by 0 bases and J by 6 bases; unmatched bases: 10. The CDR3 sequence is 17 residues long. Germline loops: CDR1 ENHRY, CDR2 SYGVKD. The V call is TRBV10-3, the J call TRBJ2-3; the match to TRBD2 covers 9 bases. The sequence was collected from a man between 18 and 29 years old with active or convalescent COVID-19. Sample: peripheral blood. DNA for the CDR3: TGTGCCATCAGTGAGTCGACTAGCGGTCCTCCCGGGGATACGCAGTATTTT. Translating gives CAISESTSGPPGDTQYF.